This TCR beta chain derives from a study of T cell repertoires in cytomegalovirus infection. Study results and limitations: Carriers of CMV and the relevant HLA type were discriminated by public TCR beta frequency. Ex vivo responses were dominated by HLA-C-restricted CMV-specific TCR beta clonotypes.

TCRdb passed the reads through MiXCR, listing each CDR3 protein once. The sample holds some 940,000 distinct CDR3 sequences, about 33% seen once. Of note for this clonotype: What it binds is unknown.

This CDR3 spans 16 amino acids. The V end lost 1 base, the J end lost 7 bases, and 19 bases lay between the germline ends. Germline CDR1 is SGHVS and CDR2 is FNYEAQ. This chain connects TRBV7-6 to TRBJ1-2; possible D gene TRBD1, 5 bases. The sequence was obtained from a human donor in good health (CMV status not recorded). Some clones in this sample may be carry-over from other donors' samples. The sequenced sample was cultured CD8+ T cells from PBMCs, obtained from culture after CMV antigen stimulation. The CDR3 is CASSLVADRTLGGYTF. For the CDR3, the DNA is TGTGCCAGCAGCTTAGTTGCCGACAGAACTTTGGGTGGCTACACCTTC.